These 5 T cell receptor beta chains came from one sample sequenced in a study of cytomegalovirus exposure and HLA in healthy donors. Use of 60 Vbeta and 13 Jbeta primers characterized the PCR. TCRdb's copy holds only in-frame clones and misses some; the assay was immunoSEQ multiplex PCR. This table has about 130,000 clones, over 50% appearing once. Sequencing input: PBMCs. All receptors derive from a human donor in good health.

The V and J genes are TRBV6-1 and TRBJ1-6; tentative D call: TRBD1 (5 bases). Trimming stripped 4 bases from V and 6 bases from J, with 13 bases between. This CDR3 has 15 amino acids. The germline V gene encodes CDR1 MNHNS and CDR2 SASEGT. The CDR3 bases are TGTGCCAGCAGTGGCCGGGGGGGACGTAATTCACCCCTCCACTTT. It encodes CASSGRGGRNSPLHF.

The chain couples TRBV7-9 to TRBJ1-1, with 7 positions matching TRBD1. V gave up 4 bases and J gave up 10 bases; unmatched junction bases: 3. This CDR3 has 11 residues. Per the germline V gene, CDR1 is SEHNR and CDR2 is FQNEAQ (reference sequence). The CDR3 nucleotides read TGTGCCAGCAGCTCGGGACAGAGAGCTTTCTTT. It codes for CASSSGQRAFF.

Here the CDR3 reads CASSTGQGAPGETQYF. DNA of the CDR3: TGCGCCAGCAGTACGGGACAGGGGGCCCCGGGGGAGACCCAGTACTTC. The V and J genes are TRBV10-1 and TRBJ2-5, with TRBD1 matching 12 bases. Germline trimming cut 5 bases from V and 5 bases from J; bases unmatched to any gene: 9. The CDR3 covers 16 residues. Germline CDR1 is WNHNN and CDR2 is SYGVQD (reference sequence).

The V gene is TRBV5-1, the J gene TRBJ2-1; 13 bases align to TRBD2. This CDR3 is 15 amino acids long. Germline lookup yields CDR1 SGHRS and CDR2 YFSETQ. V trimming: 4 bases; J trimming: 8 bases; junction bases outside the gene matches: 6. The CDR3: CASSETSGRWDEQFF. CDR3 DNA: TGCGCCAGCAGCGAGACTAGCGGGAGGTGGGATGAGCAGTTCTTC.

This chain uses TRBV18 with TRBJ2-1; 9 nucleotides align to TRBD2. CDR3 length: 15 amino acids. Germline V lookup: CDR1 KGHSH, CDR2 LQKENI. The trim removed 0 bases at V and 7 bases at J, leaving 4 bases unmatched. CDR3 coding DNA: TGTGCCAGCTCACCACCGCTTCTAGCGGGAAATGAGCAGTTCTTC. Translating gives CASSPPLLAGNEQFF. Using reference TRBV18 and TRBJ2-1 for the parts outside the CDR3, the full variable domain is NAGVMQNPRHLVRRRGQEARLRCSPMKGHSHVYWYRQLPEEGLKFMVYLQKENIIDESGMPKERFSAEFPKEGPSILRIQQVVRGDSAAYFCASSPPLLAGNEQFFGPGTRLTVL.